The present T cell receptor beta chain was sequenced within a study of T cell responses to AZD1222 COVID-19 vaccine listed by TCRdb under 2021. Regarding the study in general: AZD1222 recipients given second doses at about 4 weeks or at about 12 weeks were pooled, since spike-specific TCR depth and breadth were not found to differ between the two schedules. A total of 230 to 250 trial participants underwent TCR sequencing, of whom about 210 received two doses of AZD1222 and around 26 received two doses of the MenACWY control vaccine. Trial participants were enrolled by age into 18-55, 56-69 and 70-plus year subgroups, with roughly 160, 29 and 62 TCR-sequenced participants respectively. On the study overall, not on this receptor specifically: Because no day 14 peak-response samples were available, repertoires were characterized only after the peak T cell response. Conclusions about previously exposed vaccinees are limited because only five to seven AZD1222 recipients were SARS-CoV-2 seropositive at baseline. The vaccine-associated CD4 TCRs covered the entire spike protein, and the dominant responses fell in regions 160-218 and 743-854. A significant rise in spike-specific TCR breadth and depth was observed after two AZD1222 doses relative to day 0 and relative to MenACWY recipients. Epitopes outside the regions mutated in the B.1.351 and B.1.1.7 variants were reportedly recognized by nearly half of the unique spike-specific TCRs. The 56-69-year group was small, and its depth increase did not reach significance, likely because of low power. Participants were mostly white British and included more females than males, and it was suggested by the authors that clonal diversity may have been underestimated.

The CDR3 regions of human TCRbeta chains were analyzed by immunosequencing. Per the original workflow: TCRs in the repertoires were compared against a reference library of SARS-CoV-2-specific TCRs that had been generated with the MIRA antigen-specificity platform. Breadth was defined as the fraction of unique TCRs that were SARS-CoV-2-associated. Depth was defined as the fraction of total T cells that were SARS-CoV-2-associated. Using the MIRA data, every spike-specific TCR was mapped to the spike region that the TCR reacted to and assigned to either a CD4 or a CD8 class. Log10-transformed breadth and depth values were compared by one-way ANOVA with Sidak's multiple comparisons tests. The table was pulled from immuneACCESS by TCRdb, which kept in-frame rearrangements only. Such tables lose some clones; where checked, under half of the loss comes from unresolved V genes, and the rest has no known cause. V, J and clone size reflect that table, while D and trimming were determined from the DNA. The sample table shows tens of thousands of clones, and approximately 90% are seen once. The biggest ten clones account for approximately 5% of the sample.

What the time point label conveys for this sample: baseline before first vaccination. Samples from vaccinated people were obtained from the UK trials COV001 and COV002, which included a single-blind randomized controlled phase 2/3 trial of AZD1222 (ChAdOx1 nCoV-19) in healthy adults. For TCRbeta chain sequencing, PBMC samples from trial participants were taken at day 0 and at day 28 after the second dose. Worth noting for this clone: It has no known antigen specificity. Per-base qualities were not stored, and no clone one base away is much larger.

Counted from cysteine to phenylalanine, this CDR3 has 14 amino acids. This entry keeps only the CDR3 DNA: 42 bases, framed from base 1. The germline V gene encodes CDR1 LGHDT and CDR2 YNNKEL (reference sequence). Relative to germline, V is 1 base shorter and J is 2 bases shorter, with 7 bases between their ends. The origin of this receptor is an adult in good health. The rearrangement combines TRBV3-1 (or the pseudogene TRBV3-2) with TRBJ2-3, with the D gene too uncertain to name. The input for sequencing was peripheral blood, taken on day 0 of AZD1222 vaccination. Read as DNA, the sequence is TGTGCCAGCAGCCAAGTTTTAGCCACAGATACGCAGTATTTT. Translation gives CASSQVLATDTQYF.